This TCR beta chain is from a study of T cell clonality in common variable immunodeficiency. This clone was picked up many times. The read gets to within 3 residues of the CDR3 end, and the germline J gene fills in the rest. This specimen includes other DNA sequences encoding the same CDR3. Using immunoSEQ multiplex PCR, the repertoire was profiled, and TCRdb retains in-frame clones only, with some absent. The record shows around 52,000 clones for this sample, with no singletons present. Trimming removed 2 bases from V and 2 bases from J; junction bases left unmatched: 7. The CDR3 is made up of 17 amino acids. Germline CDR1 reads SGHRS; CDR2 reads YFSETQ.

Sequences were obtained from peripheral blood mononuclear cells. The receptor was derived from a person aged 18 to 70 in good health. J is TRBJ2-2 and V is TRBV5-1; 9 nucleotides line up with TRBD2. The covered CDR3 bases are TGCGCCAGCAGCTTTCTGGGTAGCGGGAGAAACACCGGGGAG. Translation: CASSFLGSGRNTGE. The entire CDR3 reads CASSFLGSGRNTGELFF.